This TCR beta chain was profiled in a study of T-cell reconstitution after alpha-beta-depleted transplantation in children. The TCRbeta library was prepared with unique molecular identifiers. TCRdb independently ran MiXCR on the PCR reads; one entry per CDR3 protein. The sample holds some 840,000 distinct CDR3 sequences; 15% to 20% are singletons and the top ten take around 4.5%. CDR3 length: 14 residues. V gave up 5 bases and J gave up 3 bases; unmatched junction bases: 6. CDR1 SGHRS and CDR2 YFSETQ come from the germline V gene. The V gene is TRBV5-1, the J gene TRBJ1-2, with TRBD1 matching over 8 bases. The material sequenced was PBMCs, mostly from graft donor cells, taken 360 days after TCRalphabeta/CD19-depleted stem cell transplant. This receptor was obtained from a male patient aged 10 to 17 who had a stem cell transplant for acute lymphoblastic leukemia, so the T cells may come from the graft donor. CDR3 residues: CASREGQGYYGYTF. The CDR3 DNA sequence: TGCGCCAGCAGGGAAGGACAGGGCTACTATGGCTACACCTTC.